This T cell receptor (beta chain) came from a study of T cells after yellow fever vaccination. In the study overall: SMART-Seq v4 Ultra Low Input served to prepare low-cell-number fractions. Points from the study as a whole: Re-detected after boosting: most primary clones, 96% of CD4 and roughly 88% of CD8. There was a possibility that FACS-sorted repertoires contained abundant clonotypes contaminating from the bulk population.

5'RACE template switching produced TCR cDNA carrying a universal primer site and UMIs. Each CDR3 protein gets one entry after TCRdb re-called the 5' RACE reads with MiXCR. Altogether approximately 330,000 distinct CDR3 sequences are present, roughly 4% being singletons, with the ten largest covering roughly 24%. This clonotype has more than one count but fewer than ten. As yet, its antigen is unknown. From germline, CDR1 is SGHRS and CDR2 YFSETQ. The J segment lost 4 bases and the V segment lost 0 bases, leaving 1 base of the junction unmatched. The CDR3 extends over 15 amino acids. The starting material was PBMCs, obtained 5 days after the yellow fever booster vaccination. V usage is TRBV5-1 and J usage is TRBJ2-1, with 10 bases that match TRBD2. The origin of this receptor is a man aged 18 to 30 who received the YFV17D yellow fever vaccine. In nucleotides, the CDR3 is TGCGCCAGCAGCTTGGATAGCGGGAGGTACAATGAGCAGTTCTTC. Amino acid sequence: CASSLDSGRYNEQFF. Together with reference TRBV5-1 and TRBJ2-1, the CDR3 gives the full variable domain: KAGVTQTPRYLIKTRGQQVTLSCSPISGHRSVSWYQQTPGQGLQFLFEYFSETQRNKGNFPGRFSGRQFSNSRSEMNVSTLELGDSALYLCASSLDSGRYNEQFFGPGTRLTVL.